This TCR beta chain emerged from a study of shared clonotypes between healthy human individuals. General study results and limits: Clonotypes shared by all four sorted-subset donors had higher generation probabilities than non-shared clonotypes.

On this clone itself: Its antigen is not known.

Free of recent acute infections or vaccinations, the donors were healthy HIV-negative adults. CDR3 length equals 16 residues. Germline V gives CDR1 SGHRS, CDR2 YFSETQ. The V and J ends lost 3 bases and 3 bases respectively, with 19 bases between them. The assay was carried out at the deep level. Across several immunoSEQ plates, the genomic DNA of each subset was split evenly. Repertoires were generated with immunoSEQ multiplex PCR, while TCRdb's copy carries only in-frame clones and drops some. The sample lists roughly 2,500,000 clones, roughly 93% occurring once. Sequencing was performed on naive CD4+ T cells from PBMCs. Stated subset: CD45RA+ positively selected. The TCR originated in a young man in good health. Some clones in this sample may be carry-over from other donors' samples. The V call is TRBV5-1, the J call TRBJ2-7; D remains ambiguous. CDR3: CASSSGSRASLYEQYF. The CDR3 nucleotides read TGCGCCAGCAGCTCCGGATCTAGGGCGAGCCTCTACGAGCAGTACTTC.